The sequence of this T cell receptor beta chain was determined in a study of CD8+ T cells in alopecia areata. General study findings and limits: Normal skin's resident alphabeta T cells are sequenced alongside lesional scalp T cells. The presence of one nonresponder keeps the tie between baseline CD8+ expansion and response uncertain.

Treatment indicated: oral pan-JAK inhibitor, 5-10 mg twice daily. This CDR3 has 15 amino acids. V shed 0 bases, J shed 7 bases, and the junction held 9 bases outside the gene matches. Germline V gene data show CDR1 as SGHAT and CDR2 as FQNNGV. Remarks on this clone: Its specificity is not known.

Investigators isolated RNA and reverse transcribed it into cDNA to act as the sequencing template. Clones were sequenced by immunoSEQ multiplex PCR, and TCRdb holds only the in-frame ones, with some missing. The sample lists 180,000 or so clones, approximately 51% occurring once. This chain joins TRBV11-2 and TRBJ2-7; 7 bases match TRBD2. The source is a human donor with alopecia areata. The sequenced sample was CD8+ T cells sorted from blood, obtained at week 52, from a patient treated with tofacitinib. The CDR3 nucleotides are TGTGCCAGCAGCTTAGACAGCGGGGCCCTAAGGGAGCAGTACTTC. Protein: CASSLDSGALREQYF.